This T cell receptor beta chain was observed in a study of response to subunit inactivated influenza vaccine. In TCRdb, the RT-PCR reads were re-called with MiXCR into one record per CDR3 protein. Here the sample spans hundreds of thousands of distinct CDR3 sequences, approximately 18% being singletons. Study results and limitations: Only a handful of new T cells, the authors suggested, are recruited with each seasonal influenza vaccination.

This clonotype has at least ten counts. Its target is unknown. V was trimmed by 0 bases and J by 3 bases, leaving 12 bases between them. This CDR3 region has 16 residues. Germline lookup yields CDR1 LGHNA and CDR2 YNFKEQ. This material consisted of PBMCs from blood, taken roughly 5 days after vaccination. This clonotype originated in a man between 50 and 59 years old who received an inactivated influenza vaccine. The chain recombines TRBV4-2 with TRBJ2-1; perhaps TRBD2 as D (6 bases). The CDR3 reads CASSQDPGAVYNEQFF. The CDR3 coding sequence is TGTGCCAGCAGCCAAGATCCGGGAGCGGTCTACAATGAGCAGTTCTTC.